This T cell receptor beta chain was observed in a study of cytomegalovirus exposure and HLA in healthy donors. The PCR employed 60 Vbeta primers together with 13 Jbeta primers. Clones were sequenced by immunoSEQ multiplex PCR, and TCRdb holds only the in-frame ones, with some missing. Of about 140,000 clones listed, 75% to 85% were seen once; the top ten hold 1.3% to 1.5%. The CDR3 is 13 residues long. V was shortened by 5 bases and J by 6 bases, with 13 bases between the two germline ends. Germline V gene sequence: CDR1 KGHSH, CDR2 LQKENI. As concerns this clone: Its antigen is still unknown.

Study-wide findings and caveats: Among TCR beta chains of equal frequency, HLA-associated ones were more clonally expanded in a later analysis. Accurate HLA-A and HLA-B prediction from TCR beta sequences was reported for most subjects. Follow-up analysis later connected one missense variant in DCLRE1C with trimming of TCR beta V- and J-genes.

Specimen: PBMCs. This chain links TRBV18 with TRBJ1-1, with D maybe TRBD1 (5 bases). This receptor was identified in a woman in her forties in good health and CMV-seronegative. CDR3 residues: CASSSNRGAEAFF. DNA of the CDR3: TGTGCCAGCTCATCCAACCGGGGGGCTGAAGCTTTCTTT.